Here is one T cell receptor beta chain with its context. V lost 2 bases and J lost 0, with 8 bases in between. The CDR3 contains 14 residues. Germline V lookup: CDR1 MNHNY, CDR2 SVGAGI (reference sequence). TCRbeta libraries were built with three rounds of nested PCR, modified from ARM-PCR. TCRdb recomputed calls from the multiplex PCR reads with MiXCR, one row per CDR3 protein. The sample shows some 80,000 distinct CDR3 sequences, 76% of them seen only once. The source of the sample is a study of tumor and adjacent non-tumor tissue in lung cancer. Study overall: Stage I to III disease affected 10 men and roughly 5 women aged about 31 to 80. On average, productive TCRbeta reads reached some 4.2 million per sample.

RNA was extracted from bulk tissue without any cell sorting. Distant lung tissue was collected more than 3 cm away from the tumor edge. This TCR was recovered from a man in his 70s with non-small cell lung cancer. Sequencing was done on a sample of distant non-tumor lung tissue. The chain has TRBV6-6 and TRBJ2-7; a weak D match, TRBD2 (5 bases). As DNA, the CDR3 is TGTGCCAGCAGTTACGTGGGGAGCTCCTACGAGCAGTACTTC. Translated: CASSYVGSSYEQYF.